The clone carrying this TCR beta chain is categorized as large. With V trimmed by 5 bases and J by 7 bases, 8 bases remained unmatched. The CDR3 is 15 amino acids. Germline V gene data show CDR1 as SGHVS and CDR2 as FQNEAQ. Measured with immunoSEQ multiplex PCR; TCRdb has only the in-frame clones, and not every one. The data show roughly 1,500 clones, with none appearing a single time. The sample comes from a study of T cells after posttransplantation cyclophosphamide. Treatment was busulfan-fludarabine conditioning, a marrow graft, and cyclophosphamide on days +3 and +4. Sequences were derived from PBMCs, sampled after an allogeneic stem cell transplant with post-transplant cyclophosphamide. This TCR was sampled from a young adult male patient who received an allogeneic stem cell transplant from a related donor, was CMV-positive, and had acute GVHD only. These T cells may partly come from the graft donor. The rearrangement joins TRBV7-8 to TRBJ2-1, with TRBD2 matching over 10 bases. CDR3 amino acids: CASSPPGLALNEQFF. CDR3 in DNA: TGTGCCAGCAGCCCTCCGGGACTAGCGTTGAATGAGCAGTTCTTC.